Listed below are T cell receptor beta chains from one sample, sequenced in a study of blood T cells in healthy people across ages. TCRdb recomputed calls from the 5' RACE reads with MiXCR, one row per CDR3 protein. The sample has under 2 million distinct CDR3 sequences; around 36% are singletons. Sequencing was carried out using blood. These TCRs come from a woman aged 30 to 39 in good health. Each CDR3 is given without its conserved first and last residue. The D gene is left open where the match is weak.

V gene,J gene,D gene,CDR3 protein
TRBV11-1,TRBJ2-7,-,ASSLVGSYYEQY
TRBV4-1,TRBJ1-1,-,ASSPVRGADEAF
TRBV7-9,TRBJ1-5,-,ASSRGHPNQPQH
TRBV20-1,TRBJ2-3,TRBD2,SARRTSGKTDTQY
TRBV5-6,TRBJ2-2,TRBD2,ASSFGLAGNLGGELF
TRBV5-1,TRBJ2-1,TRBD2,ASRNSGGADEQF
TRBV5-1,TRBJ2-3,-,ASSLGLVTDTQY
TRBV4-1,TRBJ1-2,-,ASSQALAAGHGYT
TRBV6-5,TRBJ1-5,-,ASSYMAGDQPQH
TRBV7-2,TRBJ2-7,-,ASSLVIGGYEQY
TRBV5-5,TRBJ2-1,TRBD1,ASSLAQTPGQGYNEQF
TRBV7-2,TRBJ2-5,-,ASSPTWGDHQETQY
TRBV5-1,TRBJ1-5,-,ASSLLGSSGDSPPQH
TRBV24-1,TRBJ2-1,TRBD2,ATTDVAGEQF
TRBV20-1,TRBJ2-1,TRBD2,SARVGGYNEQF
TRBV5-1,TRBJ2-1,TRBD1,ASSLEGTGAYNEQF
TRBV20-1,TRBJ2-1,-,SAARGHNEQF
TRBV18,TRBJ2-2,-,ASYEDSPVGVVTAGELF
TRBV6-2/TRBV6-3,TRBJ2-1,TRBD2,ASSYSRLAGGPRNNEQF
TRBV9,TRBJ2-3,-,ASSVEFADTQY
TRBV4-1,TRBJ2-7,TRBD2,ASSQAAYLAGYEQY
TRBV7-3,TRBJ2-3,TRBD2,ASSISSGSPDTQY
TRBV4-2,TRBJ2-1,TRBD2,ASSQTTGTSGYNEQF
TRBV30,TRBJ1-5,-,AWSVSQNQPQH
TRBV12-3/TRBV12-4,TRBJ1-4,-,ASSRGGLGDKLF
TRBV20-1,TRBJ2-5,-,SASIWEARETQY
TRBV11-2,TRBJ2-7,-,ASSLGDGTGHHEQY
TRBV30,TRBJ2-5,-,AWSMGETQY
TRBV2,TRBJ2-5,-,ASKSGETQY
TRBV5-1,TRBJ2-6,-,ASSLEGESGANVLT
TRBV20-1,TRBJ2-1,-,STPRQLYNEQF
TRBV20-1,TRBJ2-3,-,SARATGQYIDTQY
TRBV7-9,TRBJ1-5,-,ASSLGTGLNQPQH
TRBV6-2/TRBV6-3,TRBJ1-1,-,ASTSQWSLGNTEAF
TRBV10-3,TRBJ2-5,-,AISEPDRDKY
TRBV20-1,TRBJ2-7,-,SASLMAVKGYEQY
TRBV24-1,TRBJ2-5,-,ATSESGEETQY
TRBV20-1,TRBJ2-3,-,SARDGSGFYGTDTQY
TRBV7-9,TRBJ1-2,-,AGSLEDRFNYGYT
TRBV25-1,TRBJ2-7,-,ASSPLEDSYEQY
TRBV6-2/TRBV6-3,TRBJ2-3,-,ASSFASVWADTQY
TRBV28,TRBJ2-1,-,ASSLVPGALDEQF
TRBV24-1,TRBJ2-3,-,ATSVGGGSTDTQY
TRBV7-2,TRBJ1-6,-,ASSQRTLRSYNSPLH
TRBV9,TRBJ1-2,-,ASSVLSLPNYGYT
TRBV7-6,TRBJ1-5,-,ASSPLGPEGNQPQH
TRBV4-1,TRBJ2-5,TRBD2,ANSQVGTSGSGTQY
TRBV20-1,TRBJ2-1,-,SASGLWDEQF
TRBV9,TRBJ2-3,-,ASSVEGGGTSSTDTQY
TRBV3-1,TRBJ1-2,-,ASSPHGGSNYGYT
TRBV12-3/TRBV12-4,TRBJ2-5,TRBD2,ASSLRTSGPQETQY
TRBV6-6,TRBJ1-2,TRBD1,ASTVTGEVGYT
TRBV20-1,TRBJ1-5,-,SARDSPPGFYSNQPQH